This T cell receptor beta chain was documented in a study of a mutant IDH1 vaccine in newly diagnosed glioma. Overall study: Earlier therapy was either radiotherapy, temozolomide, or both, and most got both.

Points on this clone: Its cognate antigen is unknown.

Trimming shortened V by 4 bases and J by 4 bases, and 10 bases separated the two germline ends. Germline CDR1 SQVTM, CDR2 ANQGSEA. This CDR3 is 12 amino acids long. This sample's time point: week 35, safety follow-up. Vaccinated patients received 300 ug of mutant IDH1 20-mer peptide per dose, with topical imiquimod. Only in-frame clones appear in the TCRdb table, and some are missing; sequencing was by immunoSEQ multiplex PCR. The table includes tens of thousands of clones, 85% to 90% detected once. The material sequenced was PBMCs, taken from a glioma patient whose treatment included an IDH1 peptide vaccine. The clonotype was recovered from a woman in her thirties or forties with glioma. The gene calls are TRBV29-1 and TRBJ1-2; no definite D call. The CDR3 spells CSVGDGVYGYTF. DNA of the CDR3: TGCAGCGTTGGAGACGGAGTCTATGGCTACACCTTC.